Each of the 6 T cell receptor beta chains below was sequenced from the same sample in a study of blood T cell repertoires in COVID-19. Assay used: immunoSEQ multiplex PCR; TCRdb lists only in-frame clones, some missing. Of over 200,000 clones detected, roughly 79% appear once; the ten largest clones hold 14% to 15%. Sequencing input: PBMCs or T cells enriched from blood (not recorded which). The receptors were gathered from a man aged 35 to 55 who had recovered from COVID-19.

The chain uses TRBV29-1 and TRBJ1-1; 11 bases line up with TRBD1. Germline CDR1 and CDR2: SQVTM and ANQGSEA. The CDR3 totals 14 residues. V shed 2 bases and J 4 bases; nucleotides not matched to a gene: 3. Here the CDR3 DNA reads TGCAGCGTTGAAAAGGGGACAGGGGGCACTGAAGCTTTCTTT. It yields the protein CSVEKGTGGTEAFF. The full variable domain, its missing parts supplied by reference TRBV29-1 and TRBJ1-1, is SAVISQKPSRDICQRGTSLTIQCQVDSQVTMMFWYRQQPGQSLTLIATANQGSEATYESGFVIDKFPISRPNLTFSTLTVSNMSPEDSSIYLCSVEKGTGGTEAFFGQGTRLTVV.

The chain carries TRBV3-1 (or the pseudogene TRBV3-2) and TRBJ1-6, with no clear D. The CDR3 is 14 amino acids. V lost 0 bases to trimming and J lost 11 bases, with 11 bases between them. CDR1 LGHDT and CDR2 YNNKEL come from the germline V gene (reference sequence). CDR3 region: CASSQDRRGTPLHF. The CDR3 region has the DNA TGTGCCAGCAGCCAAGATAGGCGGGGAACACCCCTCCACTTT.

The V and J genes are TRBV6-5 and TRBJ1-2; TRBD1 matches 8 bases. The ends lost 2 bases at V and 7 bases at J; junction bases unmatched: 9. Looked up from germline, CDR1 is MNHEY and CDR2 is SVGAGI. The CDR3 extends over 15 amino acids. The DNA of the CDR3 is TGTGCCAGCAGTTACAAGACAGGGGCTATCGGTGGCTACACCTTC. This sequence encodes CASSYKTGAIGGYTF.

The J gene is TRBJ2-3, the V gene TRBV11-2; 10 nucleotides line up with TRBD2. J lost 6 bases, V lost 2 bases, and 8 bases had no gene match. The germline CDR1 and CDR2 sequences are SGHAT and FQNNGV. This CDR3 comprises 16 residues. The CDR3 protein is CASSLLAGGRKDTQYF. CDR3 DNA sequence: TGTGCCAGCAGCTTATTAGCGGGGGGCCGGAAGGATACGCAGTATTTT.

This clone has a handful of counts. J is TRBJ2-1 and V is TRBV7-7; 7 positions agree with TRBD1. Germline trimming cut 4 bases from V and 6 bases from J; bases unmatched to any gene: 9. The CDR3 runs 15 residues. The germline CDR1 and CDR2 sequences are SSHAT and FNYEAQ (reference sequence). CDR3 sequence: CASSSGQSWSNEQFF. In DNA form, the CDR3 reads TGTGCCAGCAGCTCGGGACAGAGTTGGAGCAATGAGCAGTTCTTC.

For the CDR3, the DNA is TGTGCCAGCAGTTTAGGAGTCTATGGCTACACCTTC. This codes for CASSLGVYGYTF. V usage is TRBV27 and J usage is TRBJ1-2; D is unresolved. This CDR3 region has 12 residues. Germline V lookup: CDR1 MNHEY, CDR2 SMNVEV (reference sequence). V was cut by 2 bases and J by 4 bases, with 5 bases left in between.